These T cell receptor beta chains were read from a single sample in a study of blood T cell repertoires in COVID-19. Here immunoSEQ multiplex PCR was the method, and the copy in TCRdb shows in-frame clones only, minus some. This sample has 28,000 or so clones, with under 90% found just once. The source material was peripheral blood. These receptors were collected from a human donor in a cohort sampled during active COVID-19. CDR3s include the opening cysteine and the closing phenylalanine or tryptophan. The order of the fields is CDR3 protein, CDR3 DNA, D gene, clone size, J gene, V gene. D genes are given only for firm matches. Some rows mark clone size as missing; the rest say once, few, many or name a class of expanded clone.

CASSHDGLGTDTQYF | TGTGCCAGCAGCCACGACGGGTTAGGCACAGATACGCAGTATTTT | NA | NA | TRBJ2-3 | TRBV7-2
CASSLQSQETQYF | TGTGCCAGCAGCTTACAGAGCCAAGAGACCCAGTACTTC | NA | NA | TRBJ2-5 | TRBV5-4
CASAASGQGNTGELFF | TGTGCCAGTGCAGCCTCGGGACAGGGGAACACCGGGGAGCTGTTTTTT | TRBD1 | NA | TRBJ2-2 | TRBV2
CASRQGTSNEQYF | TGTGCCAGTAGACAGGGCACAAGCAACGAGCAGTACTTC | TRBD1 | NA | TRBJ2-7 | TRBV6-5
CASSVGWQGGYGYTF | TGTGCCAGCAGCGTAGGATGGCAGGGTGGCTATGGCTACACCTTC | NA | NA | TRBJ1-2 | TRBV9
CASSQDRGMRTDTQYF | TGCGCCAGCAGCCAAGATAGGGGGATGCGCACAGATACGCAGTATTTT | NA | NA | TRBJ2-3 | TRBV4-1
CASRSSPGLGGGYTF | TGTGCCAGCAGAAGCAGCCCGGGACTGGGTGGAGGCTACACCTTC | NA | NA | TRBJ1-2 | TRBV6-5
CASSDDRAASDTQYF | TGTGCCAGCAGCGACGACAGGGCGGCATCAGATACGCAGTATTTT | TRBD1 | NA | TRBJ2-3 | TRBV7-2
CATSRGTSSGANVLTF | TGTGCCACCAGCAGGGGAACTAGCTCTGGGGCCAACGTCCTGACTTTC | NA | NA | TRBJ2-6 | TRBV15
CASSSLGLRDTQYF | TGTGCCAGCAGCTCACTAGGCCTTCGGGATACGCAGTATTTT | NA | NA | TRBJ2-3 | TRBV5-6
CATPKDSRYLNEQFF | TGTGCCACCCCAAAGGACAGCCGATACCTAAATGAGCAGTTCTTC | NA | NA | TRBJ2-1 | TRBV27
CASSYSTGTSGNTIYF | TGTGCCAGCAGTTACTCAACAGGGACCTCTGGAAACACCATATATTTT | NA | NA | TRBJ1-3 | TRBV6-6
CASSARTGQVQKLFF | TGTGCCAGCAGCGCACGGACAGGGCAGGTCCAAAAACTGTTTTTT | TRBD1 | once | TRBJ1-4 | TRBV9
CASSVDISNEQFF | TGCGCCAGCAGCGTAGACATTTCGAATGAGCAGTTCTTC | NA | few | TRBJ2-1 | TRBV5-1
CASSPQNTEAFF | TGTGCCAGCAGTCCCCAGAACACTGAAGCTTTCTTT | NA | NA | TRBJ1-1 | TRBV14
CASSLRGLDYQAFF | TGTGCCAGCAGCCTTCGCGGACTGGACTACCAGGCTTTCTTT | NA | NA | TRBJ1-1 | TRBV11-2
CASRSLDRNTEAFF | TGTGCCAGCAGGAGCCTTGACAGGAACACTGAAGCTTTCTTT | NA | NA | TRBJ1-1 | TRBV6-5
CASSLVGTHGNTIYF | TGTGCCAGCAGCTTAGTCGGGACTCACGGAAACACCATATATTTT | NA | once | TRBJ1-3 | TRBV7-2
CASSPASSYNSPLHF | TGTGCCAGCTCCCCAGCGAGCTCCTATAATTCACCCCTCCACTTT | NA | NA | TRBJ1-6 | TRBV18
CSVRGVLRGGLPDTQYF | TGCAGCGTCAGAGGTGTTTTGCGGGGGGGCCTCCCAGATACGCAGTATTTT | TRBD2 | once | TRBJ2-3 | TRBV29-1
CASRGQSGGAYNEQFF | TGTGCCAGTAGGGGCCAAAGCGGGGGGGCCTACAATGAGCAGTTCTTC | TRBD2 | NA | TRBJ2-1 | TRBV19
CGAGLAVNEQFF | TGTGGGGCGGGACTAGCGGTTAATGAGCAGTTCTTC | TRBD2 | NA | TRBJ2-1 | TRBV6-5
CASSYTLRSWSYEQYF | TGTGCCAGCAGTTACACATTAAGAAGTTGGTCCTACGAGCAGTACTTC | NA | NA | TRBJ2-7 | TRBV6-2/TRBV6-3
CSVEGQGYTYGYTF | TGCAGCGTTGAAGGACAGGGTTACACCTATGGCTACACCTTC | TRBD1 | few | TRBJ1-2 | TRBV29-1
CASSPDRGDETQYF | TGTGCCAGCTCACCGGACAGGGGTGACGAGACCCAGTACTTC | TRBD1 | few | TRBJ2-5 | TRBV18